This T cell receptor (beta chain) came from a study of OX40 agonist ivuxolimab in advanced cancers. Overall study context: At 75% to 90% male, the cohort had a mean age of 60 years, ranging from roughly 20 to 80.

This clone was seen a handful of times. The target antigen is unknown. General study results and limits: Not determined was the antigen specificity of the expanded peripheral T cells.

Sequencing was performed with immunoSEQ multiplex PCR; in TCRdb, only in-frame clones are kept and a portion is missing. The sample carries over 80,000 clones, more than 80% recorded once. The sample was CD4+ or CD8+ T cells sorted from blood, taken in a trial of the OX40 agonist ivuxolimab. This TCR was recovered from an adult with an advanced solid tumor such as melanoma, head and neck, liver or kidney cancer.

In DNA form, the CDR3 reads TGTGCCAGCAGCCTCCTTGACACTGAAGCTTTCTTT. Amino acid sequence: CASSLLDTEAFF. V gene TRBV11-1 combines with J gene TRBJ1-1; D is undetermined. CDR1 and CDR2 from the germline V gene are SGHAT and FQDESV (reference sequence). The CDR3 extends over 12 amino acids. Between the trimmed V and J ends, which lost 5 bases and 3 bases, there was a span of 7 bases.